Shown below are 13 T cell receptor beta chains from a single sample sequenced in a study of blood T cell repertoires in COVID-19. TCRdb's copy holds only in-frame clones and misses some; the assay was immunoSEQ multiplex PCR. The repertoire holds 150,000 to 200,000 clones, with around 80% as singletons. The sample taken for sequencing was PBMCs or T cells enriched from blood (not recorded which). The receptors originated from a woman in her fifties or sixties who had recovered from COVID-19.

The rearrangement joins TRBV2 to TRBJ1-6; 10 bases are a match to TRBD1. CDR3 length: 15 amino acids. Looked up from germline, CDR1 is SNHLY and CDR2 is FYNNEI. V lost 2 bases and J lost 7; bases outside the gene matches: 2. The CDR3 DNA follows: TGTGCCAGCAGTGAATTGGGACAGGGGAATTCACCCCTCCACTTT. It codes for CASSELGQGNSPLHF.

The genes are TRBV5-1 and TRBJ1-2; D uncertain. There are 16 residues in the CDR3. In germline, CDR1 is SGHRS, CDR2 YFSETQ. V was trimmed by 3 bases and J by 5 bases, leaving 20 bases between them. CDR3 sequence: CASSWWAGPSRYGYTF. The CDR3 DNA reads as TGCGCCAGCAGCTGGTGGGCTGGGCCCTCTCGTTATGGCTACACCTTC.

This chain connects TRBV12-5 to TRBJ1-2; D is ambiguous. The V and J ends lost 5 bases and 2 bases respectively, with 9 bases between them. The CDR3 is 13 residues long. Looked up from germline, CDR1 is LGHNT and CDR2 is FRNRAP. The CDR3 region is CASGPSINYGYTF. The DNA of the CDR3 is TGTGCTAGTGGTCCGAGTATAAACTATGGCTACACCTTC.

V is TRBV27 and J is TRBJ2-5, with D unresolved. Trimming stripped 2 bases from V and 0 bases from J, with 10 bases between. Germline CDR1 MNHEY, CDR2 SMNVEV (reference sequence). This CDR3 spans 15 amino acids. The CDR3 sequence: CASSLSRQYQETQYF. In DNA, the CDR3 is TGTGCCAGCAGTTTAAGTCGCCAGTACCAAGAGACCCAGTACTTC.

This clone showed up just once. The chain uses TRBV19 and TRBJ1-3; D is undetermined. CDR1 is LNHDA and CDR2 is SQIVND in the germline V gene (reference sequence). Trimming shortened V by 8 bases and J by 2 bases, and 16 bases separated the two germline ends. The CDR3 runs 15 residues. The DNA for the CDR3 is TGTGCCAGTCGAAGTGAGGGTTTCACTGGAAACACCATATATTTT. It translates to CASRSEGFTGNTIYF.

This clone was picked up one time. V is TRBV9 and J is TRBJ2-2, with a tentative D call TRBD2 (6 bases). This CDR3 comprises 15 residues. CDR1 is SGDLS, CDR2 YYNGEE, per germline. V was clipped by 5 bases and J by 5 bases, with 16 bases between them. The DNA for the CDR3 is TGTGCCAGCAGTGTGAGTGGGAGGAGTACCGGGGAGCTGTTTTTT. Translating it yields CASSVSGRSTGELFF. The whole variable domain, remainder taken from reference TRBV9 and TRBJ2-2, is DSGVTQTPKHLITATGQRVTLRCSPRSGDLSVYWYQQSLDQGLQFLIQYYNGEERAKGNILERFSAQQFPDLHSELNLSSLELGDSALYFCASSVSGRSTGELFFGEGSRLTVL.

V and J are TRBV7-9 and TRBJ2-2; 9 bases agree with TRBD2. Looked up from germline, CDR1 is SEHNR and CDR2 is FQNEAQ (reference sequence). With V trimmed by 5 bases and J by 6 bases, 7 bases remained unmatched. CDR3 length: 15 amino acids. CDR3 sequence reads: CASSLSGGQPGELFF. The DNA of the CDR3 is TGTGCCAGCAGCCTGAGCGGGGGGCAGCCCGGGGAGCTGTTTTTT.

V and J are TRBV11-2 and TRBJ1-6; D not certain. The CDR3 is made up of 12 amino acids. CDR1 and CDR2 from the germline V gene are SGHAT and FQNNGV. Trimming took off 6 bases at V and 7 bases at J, with 7 bases between the two ends. CDR3 DNA: TGTGCCAGCAGTCCGGTGAATTCACCCCTCCACTTT. It specifies CASSPVNSPLHF.

The rearrangement links TRBV2 to TRBJ1-5; no definite D call. CDR1 and CDR2 from the germline V gene are SNHLY and FYNNEI. The CDR3 runs 13 residues. Trimming stripped 5 bases from V and 11 bases from J, with 16 bases between. The CDR3 is CASSTDYSGTQHF. The CDR3 DNA reads as TGTGCCAGCAGTACCGACTATTCCGGGACCCAGCATTTT.

The table lists this clone with a count of one. This chain uses TRBV5-1 with TRBJ2-3, with TRBD1 matching over 8 bases. The CDR3 spans 17 residues. The germline CDR1 and CDR2 sequences are SGHRS and YFSETQ. V lost 0 bases and J lost 4; bases outside the gene matches: 10. CDR3 bases: TGCGCCAGCAGCTTGGCCGGGGGCAGGGGGCCCGCAGATACGCAGTATTTT. Translation gives CASSLAGGRGPADTQYF.

This rearrangement joins TRBV9 to TRBJ1-6, with unresolved D. Trimming left V 0 bases short and J 4 bases short, with 5 bases between. There are 14 residues in the CDR3. Germline V CDR1 and CDR2: SGDLS, YYNGEE. The CDR3: CASSVDLYNSPLHF. The CDR3 DNA follows: TGTGCCAGCAGCGTAGACCTATATAATTCACCCCTCCACTTT.

The chain carries TRBV4-1 and TRBJ1-4, with unresolved D. The V gene's germline CDR1 is MGHRA and CDR2 YSYEKL. The CDR3 runs 16 residues. V lost 3 bases to trimming and J lost 12 bases, with 23 bases between them. The CDR3 here is CASSHPRAGLMRELFF. CDR3 bases: TGCGCCAGCAGCCACCCAAGGGCCGGGTTAATGAGGGAACTGTTTTTT.

The CDR3 region has the DNA TGTGCCAGCAGTTTAGGACAGGCGTTCTACGAGCAGTACTTC. It yields the protein CASSLGQAFYEQYF. V gene TRBV28 combines with J gene TRBJ2-7, with 7 bases matching TRBD1. Trimming removed 2 bases from V and 3 bases from J; junction bases left unmatched: 4. Germline CDR1 MDHEN, CDR2 SYDVKM. The CDR3 extends over 14 amino acids.